The clone carrying this T cell receptor beta chain was counted a few times. Its antigen is still unknown. CDR1 is MNHEY, CDR2 SVGAGI, per germline. The length of the CDR3 is 15 residues. Germline trimming cut 6 bases from V and 2 bases from J; bases unmatched to any gene: 5. The data derive from a study of T-cell memory formation after mild COVID-19. Study-wide points: Largely, contracting CD4+ clones fell within CM and EM, and contracting CD8+ clones within EMRA. Clones contracting across day 15 to 85 had a balanced CD4/CD8 profile; later expanding clones leaned CD4+.

MiXCR was run by TCRdb on the 5' RACE reads, yielding one entry per CDR3 protein. Of more than 400,000 distinct CDR3 sequences listed, around a sixth are singletons. The source is an adult woman who had mild COVID-19 (a few samples of this study predate the infection). Cell type and time point are not known. V gene TRBV6-5 combines with J gene TRBJ1-2; 11 nucleotides line up with TRBD1. Specimen: PBMCs or a T cell subset sorted from them (not recorded which). As DNA, the CDR3 is TGTGCCAGCAGAACTCGGACAGGGGGCAACTATGGCTACACCTTC. Translating it yields CASRTRTGGNYGYTF.